The 15 T cell receptor beta chains below come from one sample, sequenced in a study of response to subunit inactivated influenza vaccine. TCRdb itself ran the RT-PCR reads through MiXCR, one entry per CDR3 protein. Among a few hundred thousand distinct CDR3 sequences listed, 20% to 25% were seen once. Specimen: PBMCs from blood, collected about 20 months after vaccination. These receptors were taken from a man between 50 and 69 years old who received an inactivated influenza vaccine.

This clonotype showed up many times. The V and J genes are TRBV28 and TRBJ1-3, with no clear D. This CDR3 contains 16 residues. The V end was cut by 6 bases, the J end by 0 bases, with 15 bases between. Germline-derived CDR1 and CDR2 are MDHEN and SYDVKM. CDR3 sequence reads: CASSPGLSGSGNTIYF. CDR3 in DNA: TGTGCCAGCAGCCCAGGATTGAGCGGCTCTGGAAACACCATATATTTT.

This clonotype turned up a few times. V gene TRBV5-1 combines with J gene TRBJ1-6, with D maybe TRBD1 (5 bases). Trimming pared 3 bases from V and 6 bases from J, leaving 7 bases between. CDR3 length: 13 amino acids. CDR1 and CDR2 (germline): SGHRS, YFSETQ. The CDR3: CASSSDSNSPLHF. The CDR3 region has the DNA TGCGCCAGCAGCTCCGACAGTAATTCACCCCTCCACTTT.

This chain's CDR3 is CASSYGGEEQYF. DNA for the CDR3: TGTGCCAGCAGTTACGGCGGAGAGGAGCAGTACTTC. This chain connects TRBV6-2 or TRBV6-3 to TRBJ2-7; D not certain. This CDR3 region has 12 residues. Trimming pared 2 bases from V and 7 bases from J, leaving 9 bases between. The germline V gene encodes CDR1 MNHEY and CDR2 SVGEGT.

This clonotype occurred many times. The chain uses TRBV12-3 or TRBV12-4 and TRBJ2-1; 7 nucleotides line up with TRBD2. The CDR3 has 13 residues. V dropped 3 bases and J dropped 7; count of bases not matched to a gene: 3. This CDR3 reads CASSLERGNEQFF. DNA of the CDR3: TGTGCCAGCAGTTTGGAGCGGGGAAATGAGCAGTTCTTC.

The chain employs TRBV12-3 or TRBV12-4 and TRBJ1-2; tentative D call: TRBD1 (5 bases). The CDR3 has 16 residues. Trimming pared 3 bases from V and 3 bases from J, leaving 17 bases between. The CDR3 nucleotides are TGTGCCAGCAGTTTCGGGTCGTCAGGGACCCACTATGGCTACACCTTC. Amino acid sequence: CASSFGSSGTHYGYTF.

This clonotype came up a few times. The chain combines TRBV4-3 with TRBJ2-7, with D uncertain. This CDR3 comprises 17 residues. The V gene lost 0 bases and the J gene lost 2 bases, with 17 bases spanning the gap. In germline, CDR1 is LGHNA, CDR2 YSLEER. CDR3 sequence reads: CASSQDHFGDRPYEQYF. The CDR3 coding sequence is TGCGCCAGCAGCCAAGATCACTTCGGAGATCGCCCCTACGAGCAGTACTTC.

This clonotype appeared many times. This chain joins TRBV5-1 and TRBJ1-1, with 10 positions matching TRBD1. The CDR3 contains 15 residues. The germline V gene has CDR1 SGHRS and CDR2 YFSETQ. The J segment lost 3 bases and the V segment lost 3 bases, leaving 5 bases of the junction unmatched. The CDR3 reads CASSWGQGLYTEAFF. Written as DNA, the CDR3 is TGCGCCAGCAGCTGGGGACAGGGGCTTTACACTGAAGCTTTCTTT.

Ten or more counts support this clonotype. The J gene is TRBJ1-5, the V gene TRBV5-1; possibly TRBD1 for D (6 bases). CDR1 and CDR2 from the germline V gene are SGHRS and YFSETQ. This CDR3 region has 13 residues. Trimming cost V 3 bases and J 5 bases, with 9 bases left between them. CDR3 loop: CASSWDNDQPQHF. CDR3 DNA: TGCGCCAGCAGCTGGGACAATGATCAGCCCCAGCATTTT. Supplemented by reference TRBV5-1 and TRBJ1-5, the full variable domain reads KAGVTQTPRYLIKTRGQQVTLSCSPISGHRSVSWYQQTPGQGLQFLFEYFSETQRNKGNFPGRFSGRQFSNSRSEMNVSTLELGDSALYLCASSWDNDQPQHFGDGTRLSIL.

This clonotype was recorded a few times. The CDR3 loop is CASTMGGYGYTF. DNA of the CDR3: TGTGCCAGCACAATGGGGGGCTATGGCTACACCTTC. V and J are TRBV5-6 and TRBJ1-2; a possible D gene is TRBD1 (5 bases). This CDR3 region has 12 residues. Trimming stripped 6 bases from V and 4 bases from J, with 10 bases between. From germline, CDR1 is SGHDT and CDR2 YYEEEE.

In this sample, this clonotype turned up many times. V usage is TRBV12-3 or TRBV12-4 and J usage is TRBJ2-5, with 13 bases identical to TRBD2. This CDR3 region has 15 residues. The junction had 8 bases not matched to a gene; V was cut back by 10 bases and J by 3 bases. CDR3 amino acids: CAIRGLAGDEETQYF. The CDR3 coding sequence is TGTGCCATCCGTGGACTAGCGGGAGACGAAGAGACCCAGTACTTC.

The J gene is TRBJ2-1, the V gene TRBV5-5, with D uncertain. The V gene lost 0 bases and the J gene lost 5 bases, with 12 bases spanning the gap. The CDR3 has 15 residues. The germline V gene has CDR1 SGHKS and CDR2 YYEKEE (reference sequence). CDR3 protein: CASSLEGHPNNEQFF. The CDR3 DNA follows: TGTGCCAGCAGCTTGGAAGGTCATCCAAACAATGAGCAGTTCTTC.

This clonotype was counted a few times. The chain recombines TRBV18 with TRBJ2-2; 7 nucleotides align to TRBD1. The CDR3 totals 15 residues. Trimming cost V 6 bases and J 5 bases; bases outside gene matches: 9. Germline CDR1 and CDR2: KGHSH and LQKENI. The CDR3 loop is CASSAQGRMTGELFF. In DNA form, the CDR3 reads TGTGCCAGCTCGGCACAGGGGAGAATGACCGGGGAGCTGTTTTTT. Complete variable domain (other parts from reference TRBV18 and TRBJ2-2): NAGVMQNPRHLVRRRGQEARLRCSPMKGHSHVYWYRQLPEEGLKFMVYLQKENIIDESGMPKERFSAEFPKEGPSILRIQQVVRGDSAAYFCASSAQGRMTGELFFGEGSRLTVL.

The chain links TRBV3-1 to TRBJ1-4; a weak D match, TRBD1 (6 bases). Deletions cut 0 bases from V and 4 bases from J, with 21 bases between. The CDR3 runs 19 residues. The germline CDR1 and CDR2 sequences are LGHDT and YNNKEL (reference sequence). The CDR3 protein is CASSQEFQGSTTLNEKLFF. The CDR3 region has the DNA TGTGCCAGCAGCCAAGAGTTTCAGGGGTCAACCACGCTTAATGAAAAACTGTTTTTT. Filled out from reference TRBV3-1 and TRBJ1-4, the complete variable domain reads DTAVSQTPKYLVTQMGNDKSIKCEQNLGHDTMYWYKQDSKKFLKIMFSYNNKELIINETVPNRFSPKSPDKAHLNLHINSLELGDSAVYFCASSQEFQGSTTLNEKLFFGSGTQLSVL.

Worth noting for this clonotype: This may arise from a read error, as a much more abundant clone is one base away. The chain joins TRBV12-3 or TRBV12-4 to TRBJ1-1, with D possibly matching TRBD1 (6 bases). The CDR3 length is 13 residues. The CDR3 protein is CASSPPDRLEALF. Written as DNA, the CDR3 is TGTGCCAGCAGTCCACCGGACAGACTTGAAGCTTTATTT.

Only a few counts were recorded for this clonotype. CDR3 in amino acids: CSAGGGGYTF. CDR3 nucleotides: TGCAGTGCTGGTGGAGGTGGCTACACCTTC. The genes are TRBV20-1 and TRBJ1-2, with unresolved D. Per the germline V gene, CDR1 is DFQATT and CDR2 is SNEGSKA (reference sequence). Trimming stripped 5 bases from V and 7 bases from J, with 8 bases between. This CDR3 comprises 10 residues.